This entry concerns a single T cell receptor (beta chain). TCR beta from blood CD8+ and CD4+ T cells was sequenced. TEMRA cells were FACS-enriched, and CD8+ and CD4+ T cells were isolated negatively. This entry comes from a study of CD8 T cells in Susac syndrome. RNA totalling roughly 0.45 to 1 ug underwent reverse transcription with random hexamers. The method of amplification for TCR beta CDR3 was immunoSEQ multiplex PCR, covering 54 Vbeta and 13 Jbeta. Using its own MiXCR run on the immunoSEQ multiplex PCR reads, TCRdb lists one record per CDR3 protein. Of some 190,000 distinct CDR3 sequences in the sample, about 95% were seen once. Trimming took 2 bases from V and 5 from J, leaving 9 bases between them. CDR3 length equals 13 residues.

The sequencing sample was made of CD4+ T cells from PBMCs. V is TRBV12-3 or TRBV12-4 and J is TRBJ2-5; D unclear. The clonotype was recovered from a human donor in good health. The CDR3 spells CASSLPMSETQYF. The CDR3 nucleotides read TGTGCCAGCAGTTTACCAATGAGTGAGACCCAGTACTTC.